This TCR beta chain comes out of a study of blood T cell repertoires in COVID-19. The method was immunoSEQ multiplex PCR; TCRdb's version includes in-frame clones alone and lacks a portion of them. This sample carries around 78,000 clones, roughly 91% of them seen once, and the ten largest clones take under 1.1%. Sequenced material: peripheral blood. The TCR was taken from a woman aged 45-60 years in a cohort sampled during active COVID-19.

The DNA for the CDR3 is TGTGCCAGCAGTTCCCCGAGTTCTAACTATGGCTACACCTTC. Translation gives CASSSPSSNYGYTF. The V and J genes are TRBV28 and TRBJ1-2; D uncertain. The CDR3 contains 14 residues. Germline loops: CDR1 MDHEN, CDR2 SYDVKM. V was clipped by 4 bases and J by 0 bases, with 9 bases between them.